This T cell receptor beta chain was retrieved from a study of blood T cell repertoires in COVID-19. On the study more broadly: The samples span acute and convalescent COVID-19 from the United States, Italy and Spain. T cells, B-cell-depleted T cells, or PBMCs supplied cDNA or gDNA.

CDR1 is LGHNA and CDR2 is YSLEER in the germline V gene. This CDR3 contains 13 residues. Trimming shortened V by 5 bases and J by 6 bases, and 13 bases separated the two germline ends. Per the study methods: Using reference gene primer amplification, nucleated cell counts were estimated. Here immunoSEQ multiplex PCR was the method, and the copy in TCRdb shows in-frame clones only, minus some. D and trimming were read from the DNA, whereas the V and J calls and clone size are those reported in that table. Of approximately 360,000 clones detected, around 87% appear once; the ten largest clones hold 6.5%.

The sample comprised peripheral blood. The chain combines TRBV4-3 with TRBJ1-2; D is unresolved. This receptor was obtained from a man younger than 35 with active or convalescent COVID-19. CDR3 DNA: TGCGCCAGCAGCTTGGGAGGCTCACATGGCTACACCTTC. The encoded protein is CASSLGGSHGYTF.